Each of the 5 T cell receptor beta chains below was sequenced from the same sample in a study of cytomegalovirus exposure and HLA in healthy donors. This PCR relied on a set of 60 Vbeta primers and 13 Jbeta primers. Assay used: immunoSEQ multiplex PCR; TCRdb lists only in-frame clones, some missing. The sample yields 90,000 to 95,000 clones, 65% to 85% seen once. The material sequenced was PBMCs. These receptors all stem from a man in his late teens or twenties in good health and CMV-seronegative.

Turning to this clone: One junction end does not reproduce the germline sequence, and a read error may be involved. The sample has other DNA sequences that encode this CDR3 too. The chain joins TRBV2 to TRBJ2-2, with D maybe TRBD1 (5 bases). The CDR3 runs to 15 residues. Looked up from germline, CDR1 is SNHLY and CDR2 is FYNNEI. This chain's CDR3 is CASSEEGSNTGELFF. In DNA form, the CDR3 reads TGTGCCAGCAGTGAAGAGGGGTCGAACACCGGAGAGCTGTTTTTT.

The CDR3 loop reads CATSRDPGAQETQYF. DNA for the CDR3: TGTGCCACCAGCAGAGATCCGGGTGCCCAAGAGACCCAGTACTTC. The chain is built from TRBV15 and TRBJ2-5; D is ambiguous. V was pared by 0 bases and J by 1 base, with 9 bases between. This CDR3 region has 15 residues. Germline CDR1 reads LNHNV; CDR2 reads YYDKDF (reference sequence).

The rearrangement uses TRBV10-3 and TRBJ1-1; D not resolved. Germline CDR1 reads ENHRY; CDR2 reads SYGVKD. The CDR3 contains 13 residues. V lost 6 bases and J 4 bases, leaving 12 bases between the germline ends. The CDR3 is CAISPSGGTEAFF. In DNA, the CDR3 is TGTGCCATCAGCCCGAGCGGAGGCACTGAAGCTTTCTTT.

This clone occurred once. The V call is TRBV19, the J call TRBJ2-7, with D maybe TRBD2 (5 bases). There are 15 residues in the CDR3. From germline, CDR1 is LNHDA and CDR2 SQIVND (reference sequence). The germline V and J ends were trimmed by 0 bases and 7 bases, with 16 bases remaining between them. The chain's CDR3 is CASSIDSGRAREQYF. The CDR3 region has the DNA TGTGCCAGTAGTATAGATTCGGGAAGGGCAAGAGAGCAGTACTTC.

This clone was seen only a few times. The chain is built from TRBV5-1 and TRBJ1-1; D is possibly TRBD1 (6 bases). CDR1 is SGHRS, CDR2 YFSETQ, per germline. The CDR3 totals 17 residues. Trimming removed 0 bases at V and 0 bases at J, with 15 bases between. CDR3 amino acids: CASSLGPGQRLNTEAFF. The CDR3 DNA reads TGCGCCAGCAGCTTGGGTCCCGGACAGAGGCTGAACACTGAAGCTTTCTTT.